This T cell receptor (beta chain) is from a study of blood T cell repertoires in COVID-19. Turning to the study itself: Sample material is recorded as cDNA or gDNA derived from T cells, B-cell-depleted T cells, or PBMCs.

This CDR3 is built from 12 residues. CDR1 and CDR2 (germline): SEHNR, FQNEAQ (reference sequence). Trimming stripped 2 bases from V and 6 bases from J, with 5 bases between. The method was immunoSEQ multiplex PCR; TCRdb's version includes in-frame clones alone and lacks a portion of them. The sample has 55,000 to 80,000 clones; 70% to 85% are singletons. Sequenced: peripheral blood. This clonotype was obtained from a man older than 75 with active COVID-19. The V gene is TRBV7-9, the J gene TRBJ1-5; D is unclear. The CDR3 region is CASSLHSQPQHF. CDR3 DNA sequence: TGTGCCAGCAGCTTACACAGTCAGCCCCAGCATTTT. Combining the CDR3 with reference TRBV7-9 and TRBJ1-5 gives the whole variable domain DTGVSQNPRHKITKRGQNVTFRCDPISEHNRLYWYRQTLGQGPEFLTYFQNEAQLEKSRLLSDRFSAERPKGSFSTLEIQRTEQGDSAMYLCASSLHSQPQHFGDGTRLSIL.